This passage covers 20 T cell receptor beta chains from one sample sequenced in a study of blood T cell repertoires in COVID-19 (dated by TCRdb to 2020 to 2022). Receptors were amplified or captured by the immunoSEQ multiplex PCR assay. The table was pulled from immuneACCESS by TCRdb, which kept in-frame rearrangements only. Such tables lose some clones; where checked, under half of the loss comes from unresolved V genes, and the rest has no known cause. Counted in this sample were roughly 320,000 clones; 85% of them appeared once. Of the sample, around 6.9% falls within the top ten clones. Sample: peripheral blood. These receptor sequences come from a human donor in a cohort sampled during active COVID-19.

This chain connects TRBV19 to TRBJ2-7; TRBD2 matches 10 bases. This CDR3 region has 15 residues. V shed 4 bases and J 0 bases; nucleotides not matched to a gene: 3. The germline gives CDR1 LNHDA, CDR2 SQIVND (reference sequence). In nucleotides, the CDR3 is TGTGCCAGTAGTAGGACTAGCGGAGTCTCCTACGAGCAGTACTTC. Its translation is CASSRTSGVSYEQYF.

The sample holds one count of this clone. The chain uses TRBV6-1 and TRBJ2-3, with TRBD2 as a possible D gene (5 bases). The CDR3 extends over 16 amino acids. The germline V gene has CDR1 MNHNS and CDR2 SASEGT. V was shortened by 4 bases and J by 2 bases, with 16 bases between the two germline ends. CDR3 coding DNA: TGTGCCAGCAGTGCCCTATTCGGGGTGGTCACAGATACGCAGTATTTT. Translation: CASSALFGVVTDTQYF.

This sequence joins TRBV10-3 and TRBJ2-3; TRBD2 matches at 8 bases. The CDR3 contains 16 residues. In germline, CDR1 is ENHRY, CDR2 SYGVKD. The V segment lost 0 bases and the J segment 6 bases; nucleotides outside the gene matches: 8. This CDR3 reads CAISESKGGGLDTQYF. The DNA for the CDR3 is TGTGCCATCAGTGAGTCTAAAGGCGGGGGGCTGGATACGCAGTATTTT.

V usage is TRBV24-1 and J usage is TRBJ2-2; possibly TRBD1 for D (5 bases). Germline values: CDR1 KGHDR, CDR2 SFDVKD. The ends were cut back, 5 bases at V and 4 bases at J, with 13 bases in the middle. The CDR3 sequence is 15 residues long. The CDR3 loop is CATSAPGRGTGELFF. The CDR3 DNA sequence: TGTGCCACCAGTGCCCCAGGGCGCGGCACCGGGGAGCTGTTTTTT.

V is TRBV18 and J is TRBJ1-5; TRBD1 is a possible D gene (6 bases). The CDR3 is 14 amino acids. V gave up 0 bases and J gave up 6 bases, with 9 bases separating them. Germline V gene sequence: CDR1 KGHSH, CDR2 LQKENI. CDR3 residues: CASSPPGAGQPQHF. For the CDR3, the DNA is TGTGCCAGCTCACCACCGGGGGCGGGTCAGCCCCAGCATTTT.

The gene calls are TRBV9 and TRBJ2-5; TRBD1 aligns across 7 bases. J was trimmed by 4 bases and V by 7 bases; bases with no gene match: 7. CDR1 and CDR2 (germline): SGDLS, YYNGEE. This CDR3 has 13 amino acids. CDR3 in amino acids: CASEATGTETQYF. CDR3 bases: TGTGCCAGCGAGGCGACAGGGACAGAGACCCAGTACTTC.

This chain uses TRBV11-2 with TRBJ1-4; TRBD1 might be the D (6 bases). The V gene's germline CDR1 is SGHAT and CDR2 FQNNGV. The CDR3 has 14 amino acids. With 5 bases removed from V and 8 bases from J, the gap between germline ends came to 15 bases. CDR3 sequence: CASSPLQGREKLFF. DNA for the CDR3: TGTGCCAGCAGCCCACTACAGGGTCGGGAAAAACTGTTTTTT.

The chain is built from TRBV30 and TRBJ1-2, with D perhaps TRBD1 (5 bases). The V gene's germline CDR1 is GTSNPN and CDR2 SVGIG (reference sequence). Trimming took 8 bases from V and 8 from J, leaving 18 bases between them. This CDR3 region has 12 residues. The CDR3 sequence: CAAGAGLYGYTF. CDR3 nucleotides: TGTGCCGCCGGAGCAGGGTTGTACGGCTACACCTTC.

This chain connects TRBV18 to TRBJ1-1; D is uncertain. The CDR3 has 16 residues. Germline CDR1 is KGHSH and CDR2 is LQKENI. The ends were cut back, 3 bases at V and 3 bases at J, with 17 bases in the middle. CDR3 loop: CASSPQAEPEYTEAFF. DNA for the CDR3: TGTGCCAGCTCACCCCAGGCAGAACCTGAATACACTGAAGCTTTCTTT.

The rearrangement links TRBV7-9 to TRBJ2-5, with D possibly being TRBD2 (5 bases). V lost 6 bases to trimming and J lost 3 bases, with 14 bases between them. CDR1 is SEHNR and CDR2 is FQNEAQ in the germline V gene (reference sequence). The CDR3 totals 14 residues. The CDR3 here is CASSGPGTEETQYF. The CDR3 coding sequence is TGTGCCAGCAGTGGGCCGGGAACAGAAGAGACCCAGTACTTC.

This clone was seen a handful of times. The chain links TRBV4-1 to TRBJ1-4; TRBD1 is a possible D gene (5 bases). V shed 3 bases and J shed 7 bases, with 12 bases lying between them. The germline V gene has CDR1 MGHRA and CDR2 YSYEKL. The CDR3 has 14 residues. CDR3 sequence (DNA): TGCGCCAGCAGCCACAGGACATTCGCTGAAAAACTGTTTTTT. Residues: CASSHRTFAEKLFF.

CDR3 coding DNA: TGTGCCAGTAGTATAACCGGGACAGGATATGGCTACACCTTC. It specifies CASSITGTGYGYTF. This chain joins TRBV19 and TRBJ1-2; 8 bases align to TRBD1. CDR1 LNHDA and CDR2 SQIVND come from the germline V gene (reference sequence). This CDR3 contains 14 residues. Unmatched junction bases numbered 4, after V lost 2 bases and J lost 5 bases.

The chain recombines TRBV7-9 with TRBJ1-3; TRBD1 matches at 7 bases. In germline, CDR1 is SEHNR, CDR2 FQNEAQ (reference sequence). The V and J ends lost 5 bases and 0 bases, in that order; junction bases with no gene match: 4. There are 15 residues in the CDR3. The DNA of the CDR3 is TGTGCCAGCAGCCCCGGGACAGCCTCTGGAAACACCATATATTTT. It codes for CASSPGTASGNTIYF.

This clone was picked up one time. The chain combines TRBV19 with TRBJ2-7; maybe TRBD1 (6 bases). V shed 4 bases and J shed 4 bases, with 14 bases lying between them. The germline V gene encodes CDR1 LNHDA and CDR2 SQIVND (reference sequence). CDR3 length: 14 residues. The CDR3 DNA sequence: TGTGCCAGTAGTAGTGGGGACAACTTATACGAGCAGTACTTC. The encoded protein is CASSSGDNLYEQYF.

The rearrangement links TRBV5-5 to TRBJ1-5; TRBD1 is a possible D gene (6 bases). The V and J ends lost 4 bases and 6 bases respectively, with 17 bases between them. In germline, CDR1 is SGHKS, CDR2 YYEKEE (reference sequence). There are 15 residues in the CDR3. The CDR3 loop reads CASSILSGTFQPQHF. In DNA form, the CDR3 reads TGTGCCAGCAGCATACTTTCCGGGACATTTCAGCCCCAGCATTTT. Using reference TRBV5-5 and TRBJ1-5 for the parts outside the CDR3, the full variable domain is DAGVTQSPTHLIKTRGQQVTLRCSPISGHKSVSWYQQVLGQGPQFIFQYYEKEERGRGNFPDRFSARQFPNYSSELNVNALLLGDSALYLCASSILSGTFQPQHFGDGTRLSIL.

The rearrangement uses TRBV20-1 and TRBJ1-3, with D hard to call. The V gene's germline CDR1 is DFQATT and CDR2 SNEGSKA (reference sequence). The CDR3 totals 15 residues. V dropped 3 bases and J dropped 0 bases, with 12 bases sitting between them. The CDR3, as DNA: TGCAGTGCTAGTCCAGCGGCTGTCTCTGGAAACACCATATATTTT. It specifies CSASPAAVSGNTIYF.

This chain joins TRBV2 and TRBJ1-2; TRBD1 matches at 10 bases. Germline CDR1 and CDR2: SNHLY and FYNNEI. The CDR3 extends over 14 amino acids. The ends lost 6 bases at V and 7 bases at J; junction bases unmatched: 8. The CDR3 coding sequence is TGTGCCAGCAGAGTGACAGGGGGCGAGTCTGGCTACACCTTC. Residues: CASRVTGGESGYTF.

The chain joins TRBV18 to TRBJ2-7, with 9 bases lining up with TRBD2. Germline CDR1 is KGHSH and CDR2 is LQKENI. With 2 bases clipped from V and 0 bases from J, the junction kept 5 bases outside the gene matches. The CDR3 has 16 amino acids. The CDR3 loop reads CASSPLGSGSSYEQYF. DNA for the CDR3: TGTGCCAGCTCACCATTGGGTAGCGGGAGCTCCTACGAGCAGTACTTC. The complete variable domain, with remaining parts taken from reference TRBV18 and TRBJ2-7, reads NAGVMQNPRHLVRRRGQEARLRCSPMKGHSHVYWYRQLPEEGLKFMVYLQKENIIDESGMPKERFSAEFPKEGPSILRIQQVVRGDSAAYFCASSPLGSGSSYEQYFGPGTRLTVT.

This sequence joins TRBV30 and TRBJ1-1; the D gene is possibly TRBD1 (5 bases). This CDR3 region has 13 residues. Trimming stripped 5 bases from V and 8 bases from J, with 18 bases between. Germline V gene data show CDR1 as GTSNPN and CDR2 as SVGIG (reference sequence). The CDR3 protein is CAWSQGGPSEAFF. The CDR3 DNA reads as TGTGCCTGGTCTCAGGGAGGGCCCTCCGAAGCTTTCTTT.

This chain joins TRBV10-3 and TRBJ2-7; the D is unclear. V gave up 5 bases and J gave up 3 bases, with 11 bases separating them. From germline, CDR1 is ENHRY and CDR2 SYGVKD. There are 13 residues in the CDR3. CDR3: CAISPKGGYEQYF. CDR3 nucleotide sequence: TGTGCCATCAGTCCCAAAGGCGGCTACGAGCAGTACTTC.